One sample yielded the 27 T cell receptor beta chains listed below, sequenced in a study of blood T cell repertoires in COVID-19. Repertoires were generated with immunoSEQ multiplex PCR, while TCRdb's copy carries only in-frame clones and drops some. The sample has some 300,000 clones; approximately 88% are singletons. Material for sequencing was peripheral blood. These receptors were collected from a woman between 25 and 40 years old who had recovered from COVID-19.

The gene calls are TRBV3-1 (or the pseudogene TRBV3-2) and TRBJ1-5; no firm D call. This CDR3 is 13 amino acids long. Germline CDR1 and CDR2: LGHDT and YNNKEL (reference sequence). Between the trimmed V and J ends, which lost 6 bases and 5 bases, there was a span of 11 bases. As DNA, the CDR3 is TGTGCCAGCAGTCTGTTCGCAGATCAGCCCCAGCATTTT. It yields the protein CASSLFADQPQHF.

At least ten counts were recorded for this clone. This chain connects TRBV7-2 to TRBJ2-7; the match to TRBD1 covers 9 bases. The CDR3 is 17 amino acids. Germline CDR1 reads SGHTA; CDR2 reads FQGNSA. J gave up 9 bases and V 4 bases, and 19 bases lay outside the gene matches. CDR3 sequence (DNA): TGTGCCAGCAGCTCTTACCCACCGGGACAGGGTACTTCGTGGCAGTACTTC. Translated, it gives CASSSYPPGQGTSWQYF.

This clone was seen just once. CDR3 sequence reads: CASSRTGYQETQYF. For the CDR3, the DNA is TGTGCCAGCAGCCGCACAGGGTACCAAGAGACCCAGTACTTC. The chain has TRBV5-8 and TRBJ2-5; D possibly corresponds to TRBD1 (6 bases). The CDR3 has 14 amino acids. Germline loops: CDR1 SGHTS, CDR2 YDEGEE. The V gene lost 4 bases and the J gene lost 0 bases, with 10 bases spanning the gap.

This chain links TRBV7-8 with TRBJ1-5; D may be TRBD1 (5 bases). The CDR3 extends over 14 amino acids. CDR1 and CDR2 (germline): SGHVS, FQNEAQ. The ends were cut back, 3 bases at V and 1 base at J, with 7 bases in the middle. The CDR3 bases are TGTGCCAGCAGCTTCCAGGGAAGCAATCAGCCCCAGCATTTT. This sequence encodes CASSFQGSNQPQHF.

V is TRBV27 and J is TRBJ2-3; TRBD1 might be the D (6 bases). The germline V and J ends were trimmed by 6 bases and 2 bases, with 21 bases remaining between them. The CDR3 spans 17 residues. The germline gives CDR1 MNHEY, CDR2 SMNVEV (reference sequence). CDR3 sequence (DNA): TGTGCCAGCAGCCTTTATATCCAGGGGCCGGCCACAGATACGCAGTATTTT. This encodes CASSLYIQGPATDTQYF.

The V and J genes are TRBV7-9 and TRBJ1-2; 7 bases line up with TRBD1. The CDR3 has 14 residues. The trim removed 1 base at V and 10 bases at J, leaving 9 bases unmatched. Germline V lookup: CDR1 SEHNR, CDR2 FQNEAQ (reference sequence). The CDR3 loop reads CASSLESADRDYTF. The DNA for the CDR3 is TGTGCCAGCAGCTTAGAGAGCGCTGACAGGGACTACACCTTC.

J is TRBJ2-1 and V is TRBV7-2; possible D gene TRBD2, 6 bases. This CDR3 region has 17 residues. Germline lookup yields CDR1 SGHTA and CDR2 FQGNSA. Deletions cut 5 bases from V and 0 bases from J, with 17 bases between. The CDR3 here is CASSVIAVSNSYNEQFF. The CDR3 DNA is TGTGCCAGCAGCGTCATAGCGGTATCTAACTCCTACAATGAGCAGTTCTTC.

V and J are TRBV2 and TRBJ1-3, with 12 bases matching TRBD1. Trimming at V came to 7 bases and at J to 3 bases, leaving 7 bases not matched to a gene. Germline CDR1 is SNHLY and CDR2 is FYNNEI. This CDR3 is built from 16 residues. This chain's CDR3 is CASTGGTGGRGNTIYF. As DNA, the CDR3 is TGTGCCAGCACTGGGGGGACAGGGGGCCGTGGAAACACCATATATTTT.

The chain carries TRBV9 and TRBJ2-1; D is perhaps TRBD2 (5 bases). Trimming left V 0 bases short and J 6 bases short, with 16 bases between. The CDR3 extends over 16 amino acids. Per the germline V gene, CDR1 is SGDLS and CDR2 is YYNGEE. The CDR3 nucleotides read TGTGCCAGCAGCGTAGATCTGGCTTTTGAGGGCAATGAGCAGTTCTTC. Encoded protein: CASSVDLAFEGNEQFF.

As DNA, the CDR3 is TGCGCCAGCAGCTCCGCGGCCACAGATACGCAGTATTTT. This translates into CASSSAATDTQYF. The rearrangement uses TRBV5-1 and TRBJ2-3; no reliable D call. This CDR3 contains 13 residues. Germline V gene sequence: CDR1 SGHRS, CDR2 YFSETQ. Trimming pared 3 bases from V and 2 bases from J, leaving 7 bases between. Based on the CDR3 plus reference TRBV5-1 and TRBJ2-3, the full variable domain is KAGVTQTPRYLIKTRGQQVTLSCSPISGHRSVSWYQQTPGQGLQFLFEYFSETQRNKGNFPGRFSGRQFSNSRSEMNVSTLELGDSALYLCASSSAATDTQYFGPGTRLTVL.

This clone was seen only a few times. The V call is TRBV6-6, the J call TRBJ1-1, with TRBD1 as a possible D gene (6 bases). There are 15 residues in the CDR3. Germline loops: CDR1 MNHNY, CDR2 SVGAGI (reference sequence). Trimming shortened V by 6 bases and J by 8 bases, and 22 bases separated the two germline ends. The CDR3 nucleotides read TGTGCCAGCAGCACCCGTGGGGGGGCGGGCGAGGAAGCTTTCTTT. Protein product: CASSTRGGAGEEAFF.

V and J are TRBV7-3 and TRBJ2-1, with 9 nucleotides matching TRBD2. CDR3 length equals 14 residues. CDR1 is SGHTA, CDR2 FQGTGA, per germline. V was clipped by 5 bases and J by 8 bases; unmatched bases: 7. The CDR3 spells CASSTLAGRDEQFF. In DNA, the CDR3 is TGTGCCAGCAGCACGCTAGCGGGGAGAGATGAGCAGTTCTTC.

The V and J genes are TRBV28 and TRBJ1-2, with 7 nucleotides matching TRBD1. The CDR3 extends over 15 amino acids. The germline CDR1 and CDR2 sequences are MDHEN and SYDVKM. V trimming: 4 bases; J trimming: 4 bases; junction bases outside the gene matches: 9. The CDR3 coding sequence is TGTGCCAGCAGTTCGGGACAGTCGCGATCCTATGGCTACACCTTC. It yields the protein CASSSGQSRSYGYTF.

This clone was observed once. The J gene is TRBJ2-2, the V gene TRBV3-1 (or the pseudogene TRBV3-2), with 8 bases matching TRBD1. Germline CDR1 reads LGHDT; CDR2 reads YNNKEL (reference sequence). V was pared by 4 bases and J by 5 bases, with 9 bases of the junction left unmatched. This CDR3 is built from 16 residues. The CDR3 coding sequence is TGTGCCAGCAGCCCGAGACAGGGGTGGGCTACCGGGGAGCTGTTTTTT. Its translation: CASSPRQGWATGELFF.

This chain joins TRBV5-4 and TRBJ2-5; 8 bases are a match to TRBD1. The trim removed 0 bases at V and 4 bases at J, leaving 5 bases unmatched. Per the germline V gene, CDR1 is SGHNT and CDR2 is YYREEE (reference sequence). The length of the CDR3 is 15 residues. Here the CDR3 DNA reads TGTGCCAGCAGCTTGGCGGACAGGGTACGAGAGACCCAGTACTTC. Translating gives CASSLADRVRETQYF.

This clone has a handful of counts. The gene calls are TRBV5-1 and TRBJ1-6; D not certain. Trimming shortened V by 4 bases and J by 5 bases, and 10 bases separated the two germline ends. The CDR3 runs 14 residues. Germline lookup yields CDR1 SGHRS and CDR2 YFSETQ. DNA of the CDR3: TGCGCCAGCAGCATCGGGTACGATAATTCACCCCTCCACTTT. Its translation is CASSIGYDNSPLHF.

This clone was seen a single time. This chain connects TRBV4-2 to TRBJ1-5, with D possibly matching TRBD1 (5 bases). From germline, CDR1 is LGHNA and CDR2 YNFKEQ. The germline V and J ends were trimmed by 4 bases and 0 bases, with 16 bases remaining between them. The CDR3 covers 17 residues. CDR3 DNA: TGTGCCAGCAGCCCCGGGGGGTGGGACCATAGCAATCAGCCCCAGCATTTT. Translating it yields CASSPGGWDHSNQPQHF.

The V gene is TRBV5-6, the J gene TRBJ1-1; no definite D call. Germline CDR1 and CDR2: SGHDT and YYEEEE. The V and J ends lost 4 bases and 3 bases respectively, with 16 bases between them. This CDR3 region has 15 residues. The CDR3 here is CASSPTEARHTEAFF. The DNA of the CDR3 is TGTGCCAGCAGCCCCACGGAGGCCCGGCACACTGAAGCTTTCTTT.

The CDR3 coding sequence is TGTGCCAGCAGCTTAGGACAGGTAGATGAGCAGTTCTTC. Amino acids: CASSLGQVDEQFF. The V call is TRBV13, the J call TRBJ2-1; D might be TRBD1 (5 bases). The germline V gene encodes CDR1 PRHDT and CDR2 FYEKMQ (reference sequence). The length of the CDR3 is 13 residues. Trimming shortened V by 0 bases and J by 8 bases, and 8 bases separated the two germline ends.

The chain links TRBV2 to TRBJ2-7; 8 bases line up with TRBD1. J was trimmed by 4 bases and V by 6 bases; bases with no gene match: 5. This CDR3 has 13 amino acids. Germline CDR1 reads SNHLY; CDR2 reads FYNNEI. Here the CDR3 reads CASSQDRAYEQYF. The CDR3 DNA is TGTGCCAGCAGCCAGGACAGGGCTTACGAGCAGTACTTC.

This CDR3 reads CASNTGQGDEKLFF. CDR3 DNA: TGTGCCAGCAATACTGGACAGGGGGATGAAAAACTGTTTTTT. V and J are TRBV7-9 and TRBJ1-4; TRBD1 agrees at 10 bases. The CDR3 totals 14 residues. After removal of 7 bases from V and 6 bases from J, the junction contained 5 bases not matched to a gene. CDR1 and CDR2 (germline): SEHNR, FQNEAQ (reference sequence).

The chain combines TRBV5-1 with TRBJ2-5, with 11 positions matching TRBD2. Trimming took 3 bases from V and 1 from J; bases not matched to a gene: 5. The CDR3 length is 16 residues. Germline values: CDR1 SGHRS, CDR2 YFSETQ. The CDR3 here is CASSWMGLAVQETQYF. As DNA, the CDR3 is TGCGCCAGCAGCTGGATGGGACTAGCGGTCCAAGAGACCCAGTACTTC. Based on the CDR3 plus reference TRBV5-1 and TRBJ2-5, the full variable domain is KAGVTQTPRYLIKTRGQQVTLSCSPISGHRSVSWYQQTPGQGLQFLFEYFSETQRNKGNFPGRFSGRQFSNSRSEMNVSTLELGDSALYLCASSWMGLAVQETQYFGPGTRLLVL.

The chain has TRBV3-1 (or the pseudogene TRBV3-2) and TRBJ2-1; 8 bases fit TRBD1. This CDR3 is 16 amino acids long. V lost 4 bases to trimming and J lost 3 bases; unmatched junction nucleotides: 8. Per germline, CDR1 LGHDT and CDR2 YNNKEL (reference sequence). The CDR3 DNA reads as TGTGCCAGCAGCCGCTGGCTTGGGACAGGCTACAATGAGCAGTTCTTC. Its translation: CASSRWLGTGYNEQFF.

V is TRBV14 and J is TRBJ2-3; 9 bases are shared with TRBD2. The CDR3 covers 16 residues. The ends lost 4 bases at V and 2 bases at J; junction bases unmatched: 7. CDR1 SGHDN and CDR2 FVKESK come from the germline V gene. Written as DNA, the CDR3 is TGTGCCAGCAGCCCAATAGCGGGGGCCAACACAGATACGCAGTATTTT. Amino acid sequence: CASSPIAGANTDTQYF.

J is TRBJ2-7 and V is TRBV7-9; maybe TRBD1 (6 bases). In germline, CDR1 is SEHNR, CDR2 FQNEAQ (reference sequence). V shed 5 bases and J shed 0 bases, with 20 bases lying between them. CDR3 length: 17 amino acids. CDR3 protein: CASSPSMFRGSSYEQYF. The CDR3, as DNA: TGTGCCAGCAGCCCCTCCATGTTTAGGGGGAGCTCCTACGAGCAGTACTTC. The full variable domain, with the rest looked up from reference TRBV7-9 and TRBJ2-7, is DTGVSQNPRHKITKRGQNVTFRCDPISEHNRLYWYRQTLGQGPEFLTYFQNEAQLEKSRLLSDRFSAERPKGSFSTLEIQRTEQGDSAMYLCASSPSMFRGSSYEQYFGPGTRLTVT.

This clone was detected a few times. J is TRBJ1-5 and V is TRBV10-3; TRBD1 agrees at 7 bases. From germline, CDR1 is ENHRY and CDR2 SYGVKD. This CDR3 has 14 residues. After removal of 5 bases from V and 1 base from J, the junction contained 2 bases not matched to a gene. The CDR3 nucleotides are TGTGCCATCAGTCCGGGACAGAGCAATCAGCCCCAGCATTTT. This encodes CAISPGQSNQPQHF.

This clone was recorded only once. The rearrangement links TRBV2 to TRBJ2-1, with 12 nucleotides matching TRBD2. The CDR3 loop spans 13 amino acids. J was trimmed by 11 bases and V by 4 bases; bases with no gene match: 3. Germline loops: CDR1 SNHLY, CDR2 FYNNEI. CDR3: CASSGTSGVKQFF. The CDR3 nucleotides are TGTGCCAGCAGTGGGACTAGCGGGGTAAAGCAGTTCTTC.